One and the same sample provided the 22 T cell receptor beta chains below, sequenced in a study of OX40 agonist ivuxolimab in advanced cancers. Clones were sequenced by immunoSEQ multiplex PCR, and TCRdb holds only the in-frame ones, with some missing. The table includes roughly 80,000 clones, about 93% detected once. The material was CD4+ or CD8+ T cells sorted from blood, obtained in a trial of the OX40 agonist ivuxolimab. The receptors were gathered from an adult with an advanced solid tumor such as melanoma, head and neck, liver or kidney cancer.

This chain joins TRBV9 and TRBJ1-6, with 11 bases aligning to TRBD1. Per the germline V gene, CDR1 is SGDLS and CDR2 is YYNGEE. After removal of 4 bases from V and 5 bases from J, the junction contained 5 bases not matched to a gene. The CDR3 length is 16 residues. Here the CDR3 DNA reads TGTGCCAGCAGCTTGAGGACAGGGGGCGATAATTCACCCCTCCACTTT. Protein: CASSLRTGGDNSPLHF.

The chain links TRBV10-3 to TRBJ2-6; D is unresolved. Trimming left V 0 bases short and J 4 bases short, with 7 bases between. CDR1 and CDR2 from the germline V gene are ENHRY and SYGVKD. This CDR3 is built from 15 residues. The CDR3 loop is CAISESPTGANVLTF. CDR3 sequence (DNA): TGTGCCATCAGTGAGTCGCCGACGGGGGCCAACGTCCTGACTTTC.

The CDR3 DNA follows: TGTGCCAGCAATCCTTCGGGGGGCACTAATGAAAAACTGTTTTTT. Protein: CASNPSGGTNEKLFF. The chain links TRBV28 to TRBJ1-4; possible D gene TRBD1, 6 bases. There are 15 residues in the CDR3. V gave up 7 bases and J gave up 2 bases, with 14 bases separating them. The germline gives CDR1 MDHEN, CDR2 SYDVKM.

V gene TRBV27 combines with J gene TRBJ2-1; D is unclear. In germline, CDR1 is MNHEY, CDR2 SMNVEV (reference sequence). V gave up 6 bases and J gave up 0 bases, with 12 bases separating them. The CDR3 length is 15 residues. The CDR3 DNA reads as TGTGCCAGCAGCCACTACCAAAGCTCCTACAATGAGCAGTTCTTC. Translation: CASSHYQSSYNEQFF.

This chain connects TRBV7-8 to TRBJ2-5; possibly TRBD2 for D (5 bases). Per germline, CDR1 SGHVS and CDR2 FQNEAQ. Between the trimmed V and J ends, which lost 1 base and 5 bases, there was a span of 14 bases. This CDR3 contains 15 residues. CDR3 nucleotides: TGTGCCAGCAGCTTAGTGATCCGAGGGTCGGAGACCCAGTACTTC. Its protein product is CASSLVIRGSETQYF.

This chain uses TRBV5-1 with TRBJ2-1, with D maybe TRBD1 (6 bases). The CDR3 is 15 residues long. The V end lost 5 bases, the J end lost 8 bases, and 20 bases lay between the germline ends. Germline CDR1 reads SGHRS; CDR2 reads YFSETQ. The DNA of the CDR3 is TGCGCCAGCAGAGCCACCCAACAGGGCGGCTATGAGCAGTTCTTC. This codes for CASRATQQGGYEQFF.

This chain connects TRBV2 to TRBJ1-4; no clear D gene. Trimming shortened V by 8 bases and J by 4 bases, and 11 bases separated the two germline ends. Per germline, CDR1 SNHLY and CDR2 FYNNEI. This CDR3 is built from 13 residues. The CDR3 bases are TGTGCCAGCCGAGGCCAGTATAATGAAAAACTGTTTTTT. It codes for CASRGQYNEKLFF.

This chain connects TRBV28 to TRBJ1-1; weak D call: TRBD1 (5 bases). Germline-derived CDR1 and CDR2 are MDHEN and SYDVKM. The CDR3 totals 15 residues. Trimming shortened V by 7 bases and J by 1 base, and 16 bases separated the two germline ends. CDR3 sequence (DNA): TGTGCCAGCACCCCCGGGGCGGCAGGGAACACTGAAGCTTTCTTT. Amino acids: CASTPGAAGNTEAFF.

The rearrangement links TRBV25-1 to TRBJ2-5, with D maybe TRBD2 (5 bases). V lost 1 base, J lost 4 bases, and 7 bases lay in between. The germline gives CDR1 MGHDK, CDR2 SYGVNS. This CDR3 is 13 amino acids long. CDR3 region: CASSESSPETQYF. Written as DNA, the CDR3 is TGTGCCAGCAGTGAATCTAGCCCAGAGACCCAGTACTTC.

V usage is TRBV9 and J usage is TRBJ2-3; 7 bases line up with TRBD2. Germline V gene sequence: CDR1 SGDLS, CDR2 YYNGEE. The CDR3 runs to 15 residues. After removal of 2 bases from V and 3 bases from J, the junction contained 6 bases not matched to a gene. CDR3 in DNA: TGTGCCAGCAGCGTGGGAGGGGCCTGGACAGATACGCAGTATTTT. Translating gives CASSVGGAWTDTQYF.

V usage is TRBV18 and J usage is TRBJ2-3, with TRBD2 matching over 8 bases. Germline V lookup: CDR1 KGHSH, CDR2 LQKENI. Trimming cost V 4 bases and J 4 bases; bases outside gene matches: 7. The CDR3 covers 15 residues. For the CDR3, the DNA is TGTGCCAGCTCACTCGGATCGGGAGGGGCAGATACGCAGTATTTT. Protein: CASSLGSGGADTQYF.

The rearrangement links TRBV19 to TRBJ2-7; 8 bases are shared with TRBD1. This CDR3 has 14 residues. Germline trimming cut 4 bases from V and 2 bases from J; bases unmatched to any gene: 4. CDR1 and CDR2 from the germline V gene are LNHDA and SQIVND (reference sequence). As DNA, the CDR3 is TGTGCCAGTAGTAAGACAGGGGCCCCCTACGAGCAGTACTTC. Encoded protein: CASSKTGAPYEQYF.

This clone appeared once. This sequence joins TRBV7-2 and TRBJ2-3; 11 positions agree with TRBD1. Germline CDR1 and CDR2: SGHTA and FQGNSA. V was clipped by 1 base and J by 11 bases; unmatched bases: 8. The CDR3 is 15 amino acids. CDR3 region: CASSLGTGGTDKQYF. The CDR3 DNA reads as TGTGCCAGCAGCTTAGGGACAGGGGGCACGGACAAGCAGTATTTT. The full variable domain, rest sourced from reference TRBV7-2 and TRBJ2-3, is GAGVSQSPSNKVTEKGKDVELRCDPISGHTALYWYRQSLGQGLEFLIYFQGNSAPDKSGLPSDRFSAERTGGSVSTLTIQRTQQEDSAVYLCASSLGTGGTDKQYFGPGTRLTVL.

The rearrangement uses TRBV5-6 and TRBJ1-2; the D is unclear. Per the germline V gene, CDR1 is SGHDT and CDR2 is YYEEEE. This CDR3 spans 12 amino acids. Trimming left V 0 bases short and J 7 bases short, with 7 bases between. CDR3 sequence reads: CASSLGGSGYTF. CDR3 sequence (DNA): TGTGCCAGCAGCTTGGGAGGGTCTGGCTACACCTTC.

The chain combines TRBV19 with TRBJ2-7; D call uncertain. CDR1 and CDR2 from the germline V gene are LNHDA and SQIVND (reference sequence). V was shortened by 6 bases and J by 3 bases, with 6 bases between the two germline ends. The CDR3 runs to 11 residues. CDR3 sequence reads: CASSTNYEQYF. Here the CDR3 DNA reads TGTGCCAGTAGCACAAACTACGAGCAGTACTTC.

This chain connects TRBV6-1 to TRBJ2-3; D is undetermined. The CDR3 consists of 15 residues. Trimming took 5 bases from V and 1 from J, leaving 13 bases between them. Germline CDR1 reads MNHNS; CDR2 reads SASEGT. CDR3 DNA sequence: TGTGCCAGCAGTCCCCAATTCCGGGGCACAGATACGCAGTATTTT. Its translation is CASSPQFRGTDTQYF.

Only a few counts were recorded for this clone. The rearrangement joins TRBV4-3 to TRBJ2-6; D ambiguous. The CDR3 runs to 16 residues. CDR1 is LGHNA, CDR2 YSLEER, per germline. The V end lost 5 bases, the J end lost 0 bases, and 11 bases lay between the germline ends. CDR3 DNA: TGCGCCAGCAGCACTTTCGGGCGCTCTGGGGCCAACGTCCTGACTTTC. Its protein product is CASSTFGRSGANVLTF.

V usage is TRBV7-9 and J usage is TRBJ2-7; the match to TRBD2 covers 14 bases. Germline CDR1 and CDR2: SEHNR and FQNEAQ (reference sequence). This CDR3 has 17 amino acids. V dropped 5 bases and J dropped 8; count of bases not matched to a gene: 14. CDR3 in DNA: TGTGCCAGCAGCCCTTCCTCGGGGACTAGCGGGAGAATGAAGCAGTACTTC. Protein product: CASSPSSGTSGRMKQYF.

CDR3: CASSHSAGRLAGESSRRYEQYF. The CDR3, as DNA: TGCGCCAGCAGCCATTCAGCGGGGCGACTAGCGGGAGAAAGTAGTAGAAGGTACGAGCAGTACTTC. The V gene is TRBV4-3, the J gene TRBJ2-7; 12 nucleotides agree with TRBD2. The junction had 25 bases not matched to a gene; V was cut back by 3 bases and J by 4 bases. CDR1 is LGHNA and CDR2 is YSLEER in the germline V gene. This CDR3 contains 22 residues.

The J gene is TRBJ2-6, the V gene TRBV18; no firm D call. The germline V gene has CDR1 KGHSH and CDR2 LQKENI. This CDR3 has 15 amino acids. Trimming took 3 bases from V and 2 from J, leaving 8 bases between them. The CDR3 reads CASSPGTPGANVLTF. The CDR3 bases are TGTGCCAGCTCACCCGGCACTCCTGGGGCCAACGTCCTGACTTTC.

The rearrangement uses TRBV19 and TRBJ2-7; 10 bases are shared with TRBD2. The germline V gene has CDR1 LNHDA and CDR2 SQIVND (reference sequence). This CDR3 spans 17 amino acids. Losses at the gene ends were 7 bases for V and 3 bases for J; bases not matched to a gene: 15. The CDR3 DNA sequence: TGTGCCAGTATCCCAGGGGTTAGCGGGGGGCCCGACTACGAGCAGTACTTC. Amino acids: CASIPGVSGGPDYEQYF.

The genes are TRBV4-2 and TRBJ2-2, with D unresolved. This CDR3 comprises 16 residues. Trimming cost V 0 bases and J 3 bases, with 11 bases left between them. Germline CDR1 LGHNA, CDR2 YNFKEQ. CDR3 loop: CASSQDSQEYTGELFF. CDR3 in DNA: TGTGCCAGCAGCCAAGATAGCCAGGAGTACACCGGGGAGCTGTTTTTT.